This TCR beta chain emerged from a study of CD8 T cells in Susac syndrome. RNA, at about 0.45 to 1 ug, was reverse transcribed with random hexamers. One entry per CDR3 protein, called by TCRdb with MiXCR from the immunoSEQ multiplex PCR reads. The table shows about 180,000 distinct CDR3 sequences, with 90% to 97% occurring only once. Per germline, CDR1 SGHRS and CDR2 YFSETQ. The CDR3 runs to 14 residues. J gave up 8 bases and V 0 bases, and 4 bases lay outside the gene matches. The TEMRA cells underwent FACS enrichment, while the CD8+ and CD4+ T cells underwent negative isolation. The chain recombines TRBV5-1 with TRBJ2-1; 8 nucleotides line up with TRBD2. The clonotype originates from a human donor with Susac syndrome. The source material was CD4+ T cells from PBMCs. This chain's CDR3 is CASSLGSGSHEQFF. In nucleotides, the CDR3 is TGCGCCAGCAGCTTGGGCAGCGGGAGCCATGAGCAGTTCTTC.